Below, 24 T cell receptor beta chains from the same sample are listed, as sequenced in a study of blood T cell repertoires in COVID-19. This table comes from immunoSEQ multiplex PCR, and its TCRdb copy is limited to in-frame clones, with some not included. The sample records about 360,000 clones, around 87% being singletons. Material: peripheral blood. Source of these receptors: a human donor in a cohort sampled during active COVID-19.

The chain combines TRBV18 with TRBJ2-5, with a weak D call TRBD1 (6 bases). From germline, CDR1 is KGHSH and CDR2 LQKENI. The CDR3 is 14 amino acids. V lost 6 bases and J 0 bases, leaving 11 bases between the germline ends. The CDR3 DNA sequence: TGTGCCAGCTCCCGCGGACAGTACCAAGAGACCCAGTACTTC. The encoded protein is CASSRGQYQETQYF.

The chain is built from TRBV6-5 and TRBJ2-7; 11 bases align to TRBD2. Germline CDR1 is MNHEY and CDR2 is SVGAGI. V lost 4 bases and J lost 2; bases outside the gene matches: 4. CDR3 length: 15 residues. The CDR3 protein is CASSSPGLAAYEQYF. In DNA, the CDR3 is TGTGCCAGCAGTTCGCCGGGACTAGCGGCCTACGAGCAGTACTTC.

The chain is built from TRBV5-1 and TRBJ2-5; D is ambiguous. The CDR3 sequence is 12 residues long. V was trimmed by 0 bases and J by 5 bases, leaving 5 bases between them. Germline V CDR1 and CDR2: SGHRS, YFSETQ. The CDR3 coding sequence is TGCGCCAGCAGCTTGGAATCGGAGACCCAGTACTTC. Protein sequence: CASSLESETQYF.

The V and J genes are TRBV9 and TRBJ2-1; tentatively, D is TRBD2 (6 bases). The V gene's germline CDR1 is SGDLS and CDR2 YYNGEE. The germline V and J ends were trimmed by 4 bases and 9 bases, with 26 bases remaining between them. This CDR3 is built from 17 residues. Here the CDR3 reads CASSSSSQLARGSEQFF. The CDR3 nucleotides read TGTGCCAGCAGCTCCAGTTCCCAGCTAGCGAGGGGCTCTGAGCAGTTCTTC.

The chain couples TRBV3-1 (or the pseudogene TRBV3-2) to TRBJ2-3; 9 bases align to TRBD2. This CDR3 contains 17 residues. The germline gives CDR1 LGHDT, CDR2 YNNKEL (reference sequence). V lost 4 bases, J lost 5 bases, and 13 bases stayed unmatched. CDR3 amino acids: CASSPSRTSVGGDTQYF. The CDR3 DNA reads TGTGCCAGCAGCCCTTCTCGGACTAGCGTCGGGGGAGATACGCAGTATTTT.

CDR3 DNA: TGTGCCAGCCGGGCTCGGGGTAGCGGGAGGATCGACGAGCAGTACTTC. It codes for CASRARGSGRIDEQYF. The J gene is TRBJ2-7, the V gene TRBV7-8, with 10 bases fitting TRBD2. V was pared by 8 bases and J by 5 bases, with 15 bases of the junction left unmatched. From germline, CDR1 is SGHVS and CDR2 FQNEAQ. CDR3 length: 16 residues.

The chain employs TRBV18 and TRBJ2-6; 8 bases line up with TRBD1. Germline V lookup: CDR1 KGHSH, CDR2 LQKENI. The CDR3 has 19 residues. The V and J ends lost 3 bases and 0 bases, in that order; junction bases with no gene match: 10. CDR3 protein: CASSPLADRAPSGANVLTF. CDR3 sequence (DNA): TGTGCCAGCTCACCGTTAGCGGACAGGGCCCCCTCTGGGGCCAACGTCCTGACTTTC.

The chain joins TRBV11-2 to TRBJ2-7, with D unresolved. The CDR3 loop spans 14 amino acids. Germline V gene sequence: CDR1 SGHAT, CDR2 FQNNGV. Deletions cut 5 bases from V and 2 bases from J, with 13 bases between. The CDR3 nucleotides read TGTGCCAGCAGCCTGGCTTATATCACCTACGAGCAGTACTTC. Translated, it gives CASSLAYITYEQYF.

Only a few counts were recorded for this clone. V and J are TRBV5-1 and TRBJ2-1, with 9 bases lining up with TRBD1. This CDR3 region has 16 residues. CDR1 SGHRS and CDR2 YFSETQ come from the germline V gene. The V gene end was trimmed by 4 bases and the J gene end by 5 bases; junction bases not matched to a gene: 10. The CDR3 bases are TGCGCCAGCAGCATTGACCCGGGACAGGGACACAATGAGCAGTTCTTC. Amino acid sequence: CASSIDPGQGHNEQFF.

The chain is built from TRBV30 and TRBJ2-7; D not resolved. The germline V gene encodes CDR1 GTSNPN and CDR2 SVGIG (reference sequence). This CDR3 is 14 amino acids long. Trimming removed 0 bases at V and 3 bases at J, with 12 bases between. CDR3 residues: CAWSVGSRRYEQYF. DNA for the CDR3: TGTGCCTGGAGTGTAGGATCCAGGCGCTACGAGCAGTACTTC. The full variable domain, completed using reference TRBV30 and TRBJ2-7, is SQTIHQWPATLVQPVGSPLSLECTVEGTSNPNLYWYRQAAGRGLQLLFYSVGIGQISSEVPQNLSASRPQDRQFILSSKKLLLSDSGFYLCAWSVGSRRYEQYFGPGTRLTVT.

This chain uses TRBV28 with TRBJ2-2, with 12 bases fitting TRBD2. This CDR3 contains 21 residues. Germline V gene sequence: CDR1 MDHEN, CDR2 SYDVKM. V shed 4 bases and J 0 bases; nucleotides not matched to a gene: 15. The CDR3 DNA reads as TGTGCCAGCAGTTCCCTACCCCCGGGACTAGCGGGTATCGCGAACACCGGGGAGCTGTTTTTT. This translates into CASSSLPPGLAGIANTGELFF.

This rearrangement joins TRBV5-1 to TRBJ2-5; 11 bases map to TRBD2. The V gene end was trimmed by 5 bases and the J gene end by 5 bases; junction bases not matched to a gene: 14. CDR1 and CDR2 (germline): SGHRS, YFSETQ. This CDR3 has 17 residues. The CDR3 loop reads CASRDRLAGSGSETQYF. In DNA form, the CDR3 reads TGCGCCAGCAGAGACCGACTAGCGGGAAGTGGTTCGGAGACCCAGTACTTC.

This clone was found once. The V call is TRBV11-2, the J call TRBJ1-4, with 7 positions matching TRBD1. Per the germline V gene, CDR1 is SGHAT and CDR2 is FQNNGV. The V gene end was trimmed by 4 bases and the J gene end by 11 bases; junction bases not matched to a gene: 4. The CDR3 runs 12 residues. In DNA, the CDR3 is TGTGCCAGCAGCTCCACAGGGGTTAAACTGTTTTTT. Translating it yields CASSSTGVKLFF.

V gene TRBV5-1 combines with J gene TRBJ2-1; 10 bases are shared with TRBD1. Germline CDR1 SGHRS, CDR2 YFSETQ. There are 14 residues in the CDR3. The trim removed 6 bases at V and 7 bases at J, leaving 7 bases unmatched. The CDR3 nucleotides are TGCGCCAGCACAAGACAGGGGGCAGAGAATGAGCAGTTCTTC. Translating gives CASTRQGAENEQFF.

The rearrangement uses TRBV2 and TRBJ2-6; 8 nucleotides line up with TRBD1. Trimming took 8 bases from V and 2 from J; bases not matched to a gene: 8. CDR1 and CDR2 (germline): SNHLY, FYNNEI. This CDR3 spans 16 amino acids. The CDR3 sequence: CASDRDRSTGANVLTF. As DNA, the CDR3 is TGTGCCAGCGACCGGGACAGGTCAACTGGGGCCAACGTCCTGACTTTC. Combining the CDR3 with reference TRBV2 and TRBJ2-6 gives the whole variable domain EPEVTQTPSHQVTQMGQEVILRCVPISNHLYFYWYRQILGQKVEFLVSFYNNEISEKSEIFDDQFSVERPDGSNFTLKIRSTKLEDSAMYFCASDRDRSTGANVLTFGAGSRLTVL.

J is TRBJ2-1 and V is TRBV19; TRBD1 might be the D (6 bases). The CDR3 is 12 residues long. Trimming took off 5 bases at V and 9 bases at J, with 11 bases between the two ends. CDR1 is LNHDA, CDR2 SQIVND, per germline (reference sequence). As DNA, the CDR3 is TGTGCCAGTAGTCGGCTAGGGGGTGAGCAGTTCTTC. Translated, it gives CASSRLGGEQFF.

J is TRBJ2-3 and V is TRBV29-1; 10 nucleotides agree with TRBD2. There are 13 residues in the CDR3. V was pared by 5 bases and J by 6 bases, with 5 bases of the junction left unmatched. Germline V gene data show CDR1 as SQVTM and CDR2 as ANQGSEA. This CDR3 reads CSVRASGSDTQYF. CDR3 bases: TGCAGCGTTAGGGCTAGCGGGAGCGATACGCAGTATTTT.

The V and J genes are TRBV11-2 and TRBJ2-1, with D unresolved. This CDR3 region has 14 residues. V lost 1 base and J 9 bases, leaving 13 bases between the germline ends. CDR1 and CDR2 (germline): SGHAT, FQNNGV. CDR3 in DNA: TGTGCCAGCAGCTTAGGAACTCCTTTCCCTGAGCAGTTCTTC. It is translated as CASSLGTPFPEQFF.

The rearrangement uses TRBV9 and TRBJ2-5; D may be TRBD1 (5 bases). CDR3 size: 14 residues. Germline CDR1 reads SGDLS; CDR2 reads YYNGEE. Trimming removed 1 base from V and 2 bases from J, with 9 bases in between. CDR3: CASSVQDKQETQYF. The CDR3 nucleotides are TGTGCCAGCAGCGTACAGGACAAACAAGAGACCCAGTACTTC.

The chain links TRBV19 to TRBJ2-3; 9 bases are shared with TRBD1. This CDR3 contains 16 residues. V trimming: 3 bases; J trimming: 7 bases; junction bases outside the gene matches: 11. Germline V gives CDR1 LNHDA, CDR2 SQIVND (reference sequence). CDR3 sequence (DNA): TGTGCCAGTAGTATGGATCACAGGGGGCGTGTGAATACGCAGTATTTT. Its translation is CASSMDHRGRVNTQYF. Looking up the rest from reference TRBV19 and TRBJ2-3 gives the full variable domain: DGGITQSPKYLFRKEGQNVTLSCEQNLNHDAMYWYRQDPGQGLRLIYYSQIVNDFQKGDIAEGYSVSREKKESFPLTVTSAQKNPTAFYLCASSMDHRGRVNTQYFGPGTRLTVL.

The chain couples TRBV2 to TRBJ1-4; maybe TRBD1 (6 bases). In germline, CDR1 is SNHLY, CDR2 FYNNEI. CDR3 length: 14 residues. V was pared by 6 bases and J by 4 bases, with 12 bases between. CDR3 sequence: CASRTTGSNEKLFF. CDR3 coding DNA: TGTGCCAGCAGGACCACAGGGAGTAATGAAAAACTGTTTTTT.

This sequence joins TRBV28 and TRBJ2-1; possible D gene TRBD2, 5 bases. From germline, CDR1 is MDHEN and CDR2 SYDVKM. The V gene lost 7 bases and the J gene lost 0 bases, with 10 bases spanning the gap. The CDR3 runs to 14 residues. DNA for the CDR3: TGTGCCAGCACCCTAGCCGTCTCCTACAATGAGCAGTTCTTC. This encodes CASTLAVSYNEQFF.

This chain uses TRBV20-1 with TRBJ1-1; unclear D gene. Per germline, CDR1 DFQATT and CDR2 SNEGSKA (reference sequence). Deletions cut 5 bases from V and 1 base from J, with 14 bases between. The CDR3 is made up of 14 amino acids. The CDR3 DNA is TGCAGTGCTCGTGGAGGGTATACGAACACTGAAGCTTTCTTT. Encoded protein: CSARGGYTNTEAFF.

The V gene is TRBV7-9, the J gene TRBJ1-1, with 10 bases matching TRBD1. This CDR3 spans 14 amino acids. Germline V gene data show CDR1 as SEHNR and CDR2 as FQNEAQ (reference sequence). The V segment lost 8 bases and the J segment 0 bases; nucleotides outside the gene matches: 3. The CDR3 reads CASGQGVMNTEAFF. CDR3 bases: TGTGCCAGCGGACAGGGGGTTATGAACACTGAAGCTTTCTTT.